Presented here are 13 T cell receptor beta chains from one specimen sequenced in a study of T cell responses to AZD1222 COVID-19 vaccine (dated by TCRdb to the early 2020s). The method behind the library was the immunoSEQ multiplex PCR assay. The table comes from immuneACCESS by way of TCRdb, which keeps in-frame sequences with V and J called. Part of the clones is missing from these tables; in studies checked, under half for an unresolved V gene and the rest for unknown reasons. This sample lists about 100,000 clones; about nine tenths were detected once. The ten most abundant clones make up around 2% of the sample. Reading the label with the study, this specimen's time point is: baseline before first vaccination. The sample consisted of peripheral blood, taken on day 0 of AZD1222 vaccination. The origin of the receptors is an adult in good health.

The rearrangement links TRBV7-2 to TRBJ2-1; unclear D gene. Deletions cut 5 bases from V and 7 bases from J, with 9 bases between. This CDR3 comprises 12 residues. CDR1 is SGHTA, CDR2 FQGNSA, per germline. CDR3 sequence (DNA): TGTGCCAGCAGCCACCCGAGGAATGAGCAGTTCTTC. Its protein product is CASSHPRNEQFF.

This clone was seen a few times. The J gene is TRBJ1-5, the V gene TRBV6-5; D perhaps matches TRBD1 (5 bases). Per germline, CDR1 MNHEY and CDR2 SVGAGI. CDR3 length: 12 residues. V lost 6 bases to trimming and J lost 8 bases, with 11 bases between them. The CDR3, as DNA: TGTGCCAGCAGCCGCCCGGGGGAGCCCCAGCATTTT. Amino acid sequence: CASSRPGEPQHF.

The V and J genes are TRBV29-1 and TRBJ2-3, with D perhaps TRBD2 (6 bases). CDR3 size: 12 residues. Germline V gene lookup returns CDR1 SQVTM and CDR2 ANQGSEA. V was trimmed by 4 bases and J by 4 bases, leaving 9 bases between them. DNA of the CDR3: TGCAGCGTTGTGGCGGGGCCAGATACGCAGTATTTT. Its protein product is CSVVAGPDTQYF.

This chain's CDR3 is CASSYRMDDASSTDTQYF. CDR3 DNA sequence: TGTGCCAGCAGTTATCGGATGGACGACGCCTCGAGCACAGATACGCAGTATTTT. The chain couples TRBV6-2 or TRBV6-3 to TRBJ2-3; no clear D gene. The ends were cut back, 3 bases at V and 0 bases at J, with 19 bases in the middle. This CDR3 has 18 amino acids. Germline V lookup: CDR1 MNHEY, CDR2 SVGEGT.

CDR3 region: CASSLDGTSGRVDYEQYF. Here the CDR3 DNA reads TGCGCCAGCAGCTTGGACGGGACTAGCGGGAGGGTTGACTACGAGCAGTACTTC. The chain is built from TRBV5-1 and TRBJ2-7; TRBD2 agrees at 16 bases. The CDR3 runs to 18 residues. V lost 0 bases to trimming and J lost 3 bases; unmatched junction nucleotides: 6. Germline CDR1 reads SGHRS; CDR2 reads YFSETQ.

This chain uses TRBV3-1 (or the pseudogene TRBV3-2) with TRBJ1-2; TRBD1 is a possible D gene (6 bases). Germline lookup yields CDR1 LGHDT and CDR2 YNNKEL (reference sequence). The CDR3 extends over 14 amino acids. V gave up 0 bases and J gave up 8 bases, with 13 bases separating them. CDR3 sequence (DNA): TGTGCCAGCAGCCAAGATTTACCCGACAGGGGCTACACCTTC. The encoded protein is CASSQDLPDRGYTF.

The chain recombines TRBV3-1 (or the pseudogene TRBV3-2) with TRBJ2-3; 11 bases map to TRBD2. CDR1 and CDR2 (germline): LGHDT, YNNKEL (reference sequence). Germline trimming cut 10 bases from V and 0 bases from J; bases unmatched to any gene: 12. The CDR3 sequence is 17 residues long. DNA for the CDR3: TGTGCCACTTCCGGGACTAGCGGTTTAGATAGCACAGATACGCAGTATTTT. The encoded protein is CATSGTSGLDSTDTQYF.

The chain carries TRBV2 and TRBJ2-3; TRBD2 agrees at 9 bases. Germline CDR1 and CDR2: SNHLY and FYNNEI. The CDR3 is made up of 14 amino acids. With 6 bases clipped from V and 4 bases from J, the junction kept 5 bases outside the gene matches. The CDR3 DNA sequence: TGTGCCAGCAGACCCTTAGCGGGAGCAGATACGCAGTATTTT. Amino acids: CASRPLAGADTQYF.

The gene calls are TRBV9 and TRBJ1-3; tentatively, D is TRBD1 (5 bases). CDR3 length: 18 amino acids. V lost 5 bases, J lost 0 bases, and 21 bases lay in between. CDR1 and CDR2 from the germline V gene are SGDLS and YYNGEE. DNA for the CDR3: TGTGCCAGCAGTTCACGGGGGGGTCCCATCGCCTCTGGAAACACCATATATTTT. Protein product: CASSSRGGPIASGNTIYF.

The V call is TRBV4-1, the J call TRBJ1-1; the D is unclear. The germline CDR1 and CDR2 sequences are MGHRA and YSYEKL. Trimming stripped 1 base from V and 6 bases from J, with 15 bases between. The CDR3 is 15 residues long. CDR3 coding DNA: TGCGCCAGCAGCCAAGTCGTCAGGAACTCCCCTGAAGCTTTCTTT. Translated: CASSQVVRNSPEAFF.

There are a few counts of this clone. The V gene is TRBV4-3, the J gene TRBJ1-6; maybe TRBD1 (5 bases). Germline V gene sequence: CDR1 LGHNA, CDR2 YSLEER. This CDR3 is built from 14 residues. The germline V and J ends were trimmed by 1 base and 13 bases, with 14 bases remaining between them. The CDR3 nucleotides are TGCGCCAGCAGCCAAGTCGGCGGGGGGTGGCCCCTCCACTTT. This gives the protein CASSQVGGGWPLHF.

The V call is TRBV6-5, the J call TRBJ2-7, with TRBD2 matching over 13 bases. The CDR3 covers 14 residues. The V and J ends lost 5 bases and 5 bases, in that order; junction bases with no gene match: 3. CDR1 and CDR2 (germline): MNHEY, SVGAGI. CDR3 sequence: CASSLGLAGDEQYF. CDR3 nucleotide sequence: TGTGCCAGCAGTCTAGGACTAGCGGGAGACGAGCAGTACTTC.

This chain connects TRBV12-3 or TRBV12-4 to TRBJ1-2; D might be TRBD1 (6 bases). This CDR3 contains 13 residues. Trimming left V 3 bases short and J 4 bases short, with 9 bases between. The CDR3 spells CASSFDRPYGYTF. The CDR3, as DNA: TGTGCCAGCAGTTTCGACAGGCCCTATGGCTACACCTTC.